The clone carrying this TCR beta chain was detected only a few times. Its antigen is currently unknown. This entry is derived from a study of identical twins. Between the trimmed V and J ends, which lost 4 bases and 4 bases, there was a span of 13 bases. The CDR3 extends over 15 amino acids. TCRdb processed the 5' RACE reads anew with MiXCR; each CDR3 protein has one entry. Seen here are about 220,000 distinct CDR3 sequences, roughly 10% observed once, and the top ten hold 5.1%. Points from the study as a whole: Conclusions were based on cross-sectional statistical analysis, without following the same donors. Where out-of-frame alpha sequences were twin-shared, they showed excess low generation probability.

V and J are TRBV12-3 or TRBV12-4 and TRBJ2-2; possibly TRBD2 for D (5 bases). Sequencing input: memory (CD45RO+) T cells sorted from blood. The clonotype comes from a woman under 30 in good health. The CDR3 reads CASSSTLGGTGELFF. Written as DNA, the CDR3 is TGTGCCAGCAGTTCGACTCTAGGAGGCACCGGGGAGCTGTTTTTT.